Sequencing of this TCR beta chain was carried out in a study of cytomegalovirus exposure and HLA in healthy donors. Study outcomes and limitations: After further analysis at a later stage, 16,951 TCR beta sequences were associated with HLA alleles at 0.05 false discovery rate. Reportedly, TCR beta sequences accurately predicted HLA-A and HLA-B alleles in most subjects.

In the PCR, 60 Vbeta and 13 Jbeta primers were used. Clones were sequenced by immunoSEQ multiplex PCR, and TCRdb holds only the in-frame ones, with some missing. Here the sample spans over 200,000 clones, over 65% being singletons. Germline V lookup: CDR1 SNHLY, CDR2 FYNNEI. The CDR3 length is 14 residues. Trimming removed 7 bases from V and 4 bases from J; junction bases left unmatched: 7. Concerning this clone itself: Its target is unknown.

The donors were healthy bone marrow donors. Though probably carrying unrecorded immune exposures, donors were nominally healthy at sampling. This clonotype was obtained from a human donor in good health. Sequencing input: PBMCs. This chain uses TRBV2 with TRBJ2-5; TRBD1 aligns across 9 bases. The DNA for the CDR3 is TGTGCCAGCAATGGACAGGGGTCTTTAGAGACCCAGTACTTC. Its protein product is CASNGQGSLETQYF.